This T cell receptor beta chain stems from a study of blood T cells in healthy people across ages. Points from the study as a whole: Age brought a roughly linear fall in TCR beta diversity measured per million T cells.

This clonotype showed up just a few times. Its target is unknown. Through a sample-barcoded 5' primer and a J-beta primer mix, a second PCR was run for roughly 6 to 12 cycles. TCRdb fed the 5' RACE reads into MiXCR, producing one record per CDR3 protein. The sample contains approximately 900,000 distinct CDR3 sequences, roughly 29% of which appear only once. The V and J ends lost 7 bases and 5 bases, in that order; junction bases with no gene match: 12. The CDR3 totals 14 residues. Germline V gene sequence: CDR1 SQVTM, CDR2 ANQGSEA. This sample also belongs to another study, concerning T cells of mothers and their children.

This TCR was recovered from a woman aged 40 to 50 in good health. The chain couples TRBV29-1 to TRBJ1-1; 8 bases align to TRBD1. The sample comprised blood. The CDR3 bases are TGCAGCGCCGGGGCAGGGGGCGCGTGGACTGAAGCTTTCTTT. This translates into CSAGAGGAWTEAFF.